The source of this T cell receptor (beta chain) is a study of T cells after somatic rescue of genetic block. V lost 4 bases and J lost 1, with 11 bases in between. The germline gives CDR1 SGHAT, CDR2 FQNNGV. The CDR3 length is 14 residues. This table comes from immunoSEQ multiplex PCR, and its TCRdb copy is limited to in-frame clones, with some not included. The table has 15,000 or so clones, 72% seen once; the top ten hold 11% to 15%. The chain combines TRBV11-2 with TRBJ2-7, with D perhaps matching TRBD2 (5 bases). Sequencing input: peripheral blood mononuclear cells (PBMCs). The clonotype originates from a boy younger than 18. This CDR3 reads CASSSGLLSYEQYF. In nucleotides, the CDR3 is TGTGCCAGCAGCTCCGGACTGCTTTCCTACGAGCAGTACTTC. Variable domain in full (rest from reference TRBV11-2 and TRBJ2-7): EAGVAQSPRYKIIEKRQSVAFWCNPISGHATLYWYQQILGQGPKLLIQFQNNGVVDDSQLPKDRFSAERLKGVDSTLKIQPAKLEDSAVYLCASSSGLLSYEQYFGPGTRLTVT.